These 27 T cell receptor beta chains were sequenced from one sample in a study of blood T cell repertoires in COVID-19. Clones were sequenced by immunoSEQ multiplex PCR, and TCRdb holds only the in-frame ones, with some missing. Found here are over 250,000 clones, roughly 90% of them singletons; the top ten hold about 2%. The specimen was PBMCs or T cells enriched from blood (not recorded which). The receptors were gathered from a woman aged 60-70 years who had recovered from COVID-19.

The chain carries TRBV7-2 and TRBJ2-3, with D maybe TRBD1 (5 bases). Germline loops: CDR1 SGHTA, CDR2 FQGNSA. The CDR3 is made up of 13 amino acids. Trimming left V 5 bases short and J 3 bases short, with 9 bases between. CDR3 in amino acids: CASSGRTTDTQYF. CDR3 DNA: TGTGCCAGCAGCGGGCGGACAACAGATACGCAGTATTTT.

This chain uses TRBV6-4 with TRBJ2-1, with TRBD1 identical over 9 bases. Per the germline V gene, CDR1 is MRHNA and CDR2 is SNTAGT. Trimming removed 3 bases from V and 6 bases from J; junction bases left unmatched: 12. The length of the CDR3 is 17 residues. This CDR3 is CASSEHTGTGISNEQFF. The DNA for the CDR3 is TGTGCCAGCAGTGAACACACCGGGACAGGGATTTCCAATGAGCAGTTCTTC.

J is TRBJ1-6 and V is TRBV3-1 (or the pseudogene TRBV3-2); 8 bases are shared with TRBD1. Per germline, CDR1 LGHDT and CDR2 YNNKEL (reference sequence). This CDR3 has 14 amino acids. V lost 4 bases, J lost 7 bases, and 3 bases stayed unmatched. CDR3 loop: CASSPGQVNSPLHF. The CDR3 DNA follows: TGTGCCAGCAGCCCGGGACAGGTCAATTCACCCCTCCACTTT.

CDR3 residues: CASSFGGVTDTQYF. DNA for the CDR3: TGCGCCAGCAGCTTCGGGGGGGTAACAGATACGCAGTATTTT. The gene calls are TRBV5-1 and TRBJ2-3; TRBD2 matches at 8 bases. J was trimmed by 3 bases and V by 2 bases; bases with no gene match: 2. This CDR3 spans 14 amino acids. Germline V gene sequence: CDR1 SGHRS, CDR2 YFSETQ. The whole variable domain, filled in from reference TRBV5-1 and TRBJ2-3, reads KAGVTQTPRYLIKTRGQQVTLSCSPISGHRSVSWYQQTPGQGLQFLFEYFSETQRNKGNFPGRFSGRQFSNSRSEMNVSTLELGDSALYLCASSFGGVTDTQYFGPGTRLTVL.

The rearrangement joins TRBV9 to TRBJ2-2; tentative D call: TRBD1 (5 bases). This CDR3 has 16 amino acids. CDR1 is SGDLS, CDR2 YYNGEE, per germline. Trimming removed 0 bases at V and 5 bases at J, with 14 bases between. The CDR3 protein is CASSVEGRPKTGELFF. The CDR3 coding sequence is TGTGCCAGCAGCGTAGAGGGGCGACCCAAGACCGGGGAGCTGTTTTTT.

CDR3 sequence: CAWTGTGSYGYTF. The CDR3 bases are TGTGCCTGGACCGGGACAGGGTCCTATGGCTACACCTTC. The chain couples TRBV30 to TRBJ1-2, with 9 bases matching TRBD1. V was pared by 4 bases and J by 4 bases, with 4 bases of the junction left unmatched. The CDR3 loop spans 13 amino acids. CDR1 GTSNPN and CDR2 SVGIG come from the germline V gene (reference sequence).

V usage is TRBV7-9 and J usage is TRBJ1-2, with 7 bases identical to TRBD1. Trimming took 6 bases from V and 2 from J; bases not matched to a gene: 9. Germline V gene sequence: CDR1 SEHNR, CDR2 FQNEAQ (reference sequence). The CDR3 length is 15 residues. CDR3 sequence: CASSWVGGQNYGYTF. As DNA, the CDR3 is TGTGCCAGCAGTTGGGTCGGGGGACAGAACTATGGCTACACCTTC.

The rearrangement links TRBV4-1 to TRBJ2-7; 10 positions agree with TRBD1. Trimming removed 3 bases from V and 4 bases from J; junction bases left unmatched: 6. Germline-derived CDR1 and CDR2 are MGHRA and YSYEKL. The CDR3 contains 15 residues. The CDR3: CASSQFRDRGYEQYF. In nucleotides, the CDR3 is TGCGCCAGCAGCCAGTTCCGGGACAGGGGATACGAGCAGTACTTC.

This rearrangement joins TRBV5-4 to TRBJ1-4; a weak D match, TRBD1 (5 bases). The CDR3 totals 15 residues. The germline V gene encodes CDR1 SGHNT and CDR2 YYREEE (reference sequence). Trimming took off 4 bases at V and 0 bases at J, with 10 bases between the two ends. The CDR3 DNA sequence: TGTGCCAGCAGCAAGACAGCTGCAACTAATGAAAAACTGTTTTTT. Protein sequence: CASSKTAATNEKLFF.

Here the CDR3 reads CASSLASRNTGELFF. In DNA form, the CDR3 reads TGTGCCAGCAGCTTAGCTTCCAGAAACACCGGGGAGCTGTTTTTT. The J gene is TRBJ2-2, the V gene TRBV7-6; D gene uncertain. This CDR3 has 15 amino acids. The germline V and J ends were trimmed by 0 bases and 2 bases, with 7 bases remaining between them. Germline CDR1 is SGHVS and CDR2 is FNYEAQ.

CDR3 nucleotide sequence: TGTGCCAGCAGTACCGGACAGTCAACTAATGAAAAACTGTTTTTT. Its protein is CASSTGQSTNEKLFF. The gene calls are TRBV28 and TRBJ1-4; possibly TRBD1 for D (6 bases). In germline, CDR1 is MDHEN, CDR2 SYDVKM. The CDR3 is 15 amino acids. Trimming shortened V by 5 bases and J by 0 bases, and 10 bases separated the two germline ends.

The V call is TRBV14, the J call TRBJ2-5; 7 bases are a match to TRBD2. Per the germline V gene, CDR1 is SGHDN and CDR2 is FVKESK. V trimming: 2 bases; J trimming: 5 bases; junction bases outside the gene matches: 5. The CDR3 covers 14 residues. CDR3 nucleotide sequence: TGTGCCAGCAGCCAATTAGCGGGCGGGGAGACCCAGTACTTC. It is translated as CASSQLAGGETQYF. Drawing the rest from reference TRBV14 and TRBJ2-5, the complete variable domain is EAGVTQFPSHSVIEKGQTVTLRCDPISGHDNLYWYRRVMGKEIKFLLHFVKESKQDESGMPNNRFLAERTGGTYSTLKVQPAELEDSGVYFCASSQLAGGETQYFGPGTRLLVL.

DNA for the CDR3: TGTGCCAGCTCACCAGACATGGGAGTAGGAAATCAGCCCCAGCATTTT. Its protein product is CASSPDMGVGNQPQHF. The genes are TRBV18 and TRBJ1-5; D gene uncertain. The CDR3 runs 16 residues. Trimming removed 2 bases from V and 4 bases from J, with 15 bases in between. The germline V gene encodes CDR1 KGHSH and CDR2 LQKENI.

V usage is TRBV18 and J usage is TRBJ1-5; 11 nucleotides agree with TRBD1. Losses at the gene ends were 3 bases for V and 6 bases for J; bases not matched to a gene: 1. Germline V CDR1 and CDR2: KGHSH, LQKENI. The CDR3 contains 14 residues. CDR3 sequence reads: CASSPGTGGQPQHF. DNA of the CDR3: TGTGCCAGCTCACCGGGGACAGGGGGTCAGCCCCAGCATTTT.

The rearrangement joins TRBV11-3 to TRBJ2-7; 11 bases match TRBD2. The length of the CDR3 is 17 residues. The germline gives CDR1 SGHNT, CDR2 YENEEA. Germline trimming cut 0 bases from V and 2 bases from J; bases unmatched to any gene: 6. CDR3 nucleotide sequence: TGTGCCAGCAGCTTAGATGCCCTAGCGGGGGGAACCTACGAGCAGTACTTC. Translated, it gives CASSLDALAGGTYEQYF.

J is TRBJ1-6 and V is TRBV6-2 or TRBV6-3; D may be TRBD1 (6 bases). The CDR3 has 15 residues. Trimming removed 5 bases from V and 10 bases from J, with 18 bases in between. Germline loops: CDR1 MNHEY, CDR2 SVGEGT. Here the CDR3 DNA reads TGTGCCAGCAGTCGGGGGGCCAGGGGAGACTCACCCCTCCACTTT. Its protein product is CASSRGARGDSPLHF.

V usage is TRBV29-1 and J usage is TRBJ2-5; D may be TRBD1 (5 bases). Germline V CDR1 and CDR2: SQVTM, ANQGSEA. CDR3 size: 12 residues. With 4 bases removed from V and 1 base from J, the gap between germline ends came to 7 bases. CDR3 coding DNA: TGCAGCGTTGGGCAGGGCCAAGAGACCCAGTACTTC. Translation gives CSVGQGQETQYF.

Comments on this clone: The identical CDR3 is also encoded by other nucleotide sequences in the sample. J is TRBJ1-4 and V is TRBV28, with 11 bases lining up with TRBD1. The V and J ends lost 4 bases and 7 bases, in that order; junction bases with no gene match: 5. CDR3 length: 15 residues. Germline values: CDR1 MDHEN, CDR2 SYDVKM. The DNA for the CDR3 is TGTGCCAGCAGTTCTCCCGGGACAGGGGGTGAAAAACTGTTTTTT. It encodes CASSSPGTGGEKLFF.

The chain is built from TRBV4-1 and TRBJ1-6, with a tentative D call TRBD1 (5 bases). Germline CDR1 and CDR2: MGHRA and YSYEKL. The CDR3 is 14 amino acids. Trimming took 1 base from V and 7 from J, leaving 8 bases between them. For the CDR3, the DNA is TGCGCCAGCAGCCAAGGACAGAGAAATTCACCCCTCCACTTT. Its translation is CASSQGQRNSPLHF.

The V and J genes are TRBV24-1 and TRBJ2-7; 12 nucleotides align to TRBD2. CDR3 length: 15 residues. Germline V gene sequence: CDR1 KGHDR, CDR2 SFDVKD. The V segment lost 2 bases and the J segment 5 bases; nucleotides outside the gene matches: 3. The CDR3, as DNA: TGTGCCACCAGTGATTCGACTAGCGGGAGAGACGAGCAGTACTTC. It encodes CATSDSTSGRDEQYF.

The chain employs TRBV4-1 and TRBJ1-2; D remains unclear. With 0 bases removed from V and 12 bases from J, the gap between germline ends came to 14 bases. Germline CDR1 reads MGHRA; CDR2 reads YSYEKL. The CDR3 is 13 residues long. The CDR3 is CASSQDMASGHTF. In DNA, the CDR3 is TGCGCCAGCAGCCAAGATATGGCCAGTGGTCACACCTTC.

This clone was picked up one time. Within the sample, other DNA sequences also encode this same CDR3. This chain uses TRBV30 with TRBJ1-2; D unresolved. Germline CDR1 and CDR2: GTSNPN and SVGIG (reference sequence). V lost 5 bases, J lost 7 bases, and 8 bases lay in between. The CDR3 covers 10 residues. As DNA, the CDR3 is TGTGCCTGGTACCGGGGTGGCTACACCTTC. It is translated as CAWYRGGYTF.

This clone was observed once. J is TRBJ1-1 and V is TRBV9, with D unclear. CDR3 length: 15 amino acids. The ends were cut back, 0 bases at V and 6 bases at J, with 15 bases in the middle. Per germline, CDR1 SGDLS and CDR2 YYNGEE. CDR3 sequence reads: CASSVDGSGVPEAFF. The DNA for the CDR3 is TGTGCCAGCAGCGTAGATGGGTCCGGAGTCCCTGAAGCTTTCTTT.

The CDR3 loop is CASSDDRYNEQFF. The CDR3 DNA follows: TGTGCCAGCAGCGATGACAGATACAATGAGCAGTTCTTC. The gene calls are TRBV5-6 and TRBJ2-1, with D perhaps TRBD1 (5 bases). V dropped 4 bases and J dropped 4 bases, with 9 bases sitting between them. The germline V gene encodes CDR1 SGHDT and CDR2 YYEEEE. The length of the CDR3 is 13 residues. The entire variable domain, with the rest obtained from reference TRBV5-6 and TRBJ2-1, is as follows: DAGVTQSPTHLIKTRGQQVTLRCSPKSGHDTVSWYQQALGQGPQFIFQYYEEEERQRGNFPDRFSGHQFPNYSSELNVNALLLGDSALYLCASSDDRYNEQFFGPGTRLTVL.

The chain uses TRBV3-1 (or the pseudogene TRBV3-2) and TRBJ2-2; D remains unclear. CDR3 length: 13 amino acids. Germline CDR1 is LGHDT and CDR2 is YNNKEL (reference sequence). V lost 1 base to trimming and J lost 5 bases, with 5 bases between them. CDR3: CASSQVGTGELFF. CDR3 sequence (DNA): TGTGCCAGCAGCCAAGTCGGGACCGGGGAGCTGTTTTTT.

The chain combines TRBV5-1 with TRBJ2-3; a possible D gene is TRBD1 (5 bases). The CDR3 runs to 14 residues. Trimming left V 1 base short and J 2 bases short, with 8 bases between. CDR1 is SGHRS, CDR2 YFSETQ, per germline. The CDR3 region has the DNA TGCGCCAGCAGCTTGTCAGGGAACACAGATACGCAGTATTTT. Translating it yields CASSLSGNTDTQYF.

The chain joins TRBV10-3 to TRBJ1-5, with TRBD1 identical over 7 bases. Germline CDR1 ENHRY, CDR2 SYGVKD. This CDR3 comprises 14 residues. The ends lost 10 bases at V and 0 bases at J; junction bases unmatched: 6. The CDR3 protein is CASRDSHSNQPQHF. The CDR3 DNA is TGTGCCAGCAGGGACAGCCATAGCAATCAGCCCCAGCATTTT.